The 16 T cell receptor beta chains below were found in one sample sequenced in a study of metastatic and nonmetastatic thyroid tumors. Nobody among the patients had been given any treatment before thyroid surgery. TCRdb reanalyzed the PCR reads with MiXCR. The table lists fewer than 20,000 clones, approximately 23% of them singletons. The specimen sequenced was adjacent normal tissue. Source of these receptors: a female donor with papillary thyroid cancer or a benign thyroid nodule (not recorded which). Some clones in this sample may be carry-over from other donors' samples.

The CDR3: CASSLAKGASTYNEQFF. In nucleotides, the CDR3 is TGTGCCAGCAGCTTGGCCAAAGGGGCTAGTACCTACAATGAGCAGTTCTTC. The chain carries TRBV5-4 and TRBJ2-1; D possibly corresponds to TRBD1 (5 bases). This CDR3 is built from 17 residues. The germline V gene has CDR1 SGHNT and CDR2 YYREEE (reference sequence). V lost 0 bases to trimming and J lost 2 bases, with 15 bases between them.

The V call is TRBV6-1, the J call TRBJ2-7; tentative D call: TRBD2 (7 bases). This CDR3 is 13 amino acids long. Per germline, CDR1 MNHNS and CDR2 SASEGT. For the CDR3, the DNA is TGTGGGTGGGGAGGGGGAGCCCCCTACGAGCAGTACTTC. Its protein product is CGWGGGAPYEQYF.

This clone occurred a few times. The V gene is TRBV25-1, the J gene TRBJ1-2; 8 bases line up with TRBD1. Looked up from germline, CDR1 is MGHDK and CDR2 is SYGVNS. This CDR3 has 15 residues. After removal of 1 base from V and 1 base from J, the junction contained 2 bases not matched to a gene. The CDR3 nucleotides are TGTGCCAGCAGTGAATTGGACAGGGATAACTATGGCTACACCTTC. Translated, it gives CASSELDRDNYGYTF.

The sample holds many counts of this clone. The CDR3, as DNA: TGCAGTGCTAGAGATAGCCCCGAGCGGGACCACACAGATACGCAGTATTTT. Encoded protein: CSARDSPERDHTDTQYF. The rearrangement links TRBV20-1 to TRBJ2-3; 7 positions agree with TRBD2. V was clipped by 0 bases and J by 2 bases; unmatched bases: 11. The CDR3 length is 17 residues. Germline V gene lookup returns CDR1 DFQATT and CDR2 SNEGSKA (reference sequence).

The CDR3 DNA follows: TGTGCCAGCAGTGGCCTACTAGGTGGCGAGCAGTACTTC. This translates into CASSGLLGGEQYF. The rearrangement uses TRBV2 and TRBJ2-7; a possible D gene is TRBD2 (5 bases). Per the germline V gene, CDR1 is SNHLY and CDR2 is FYNNEI. Trimming removed 4 bases from V and 6 bases from J, with 13 bases in between. The CDR3 spans 13 residues.

This clone was seen many times. This rearrangement joins TRBV12-3 or TRBV12-4 to TRBJ2-7, with D uncertain. V lost 6 bases, J lost 2 bases, and 8 bases lay in between. The CDR3 extends over 12 amino acids. CDR3 in amino acids: CASRPEAYEQYF. The CDR3 region has the DNA TGTGCCAGCAGACCCGAGGCCTACGAGCAGTACTTC.

Remarks on this clone: It is likely a read error, because the conserved phenylalanine at the end of the CDR3 is missing. It is unclear where the CDR3 begins or ends on the DNA, so no DNA is shown, and the CDR3 is as TCRdb lists it. This sample includes further DNA sequences coding for the same CDR3. V is TRBV19 and J is TRBJ2-2; no DNA check was done on the table's D call, TRBD1. The CDR3 adds up to 15 amino acids, both ends counted. Per the germline V gene, CDR1 is LNHDA and CDR2 is SQIVND (reference sequence). This chain's CDR3 is CASRRDRVGTGELFS.

As DNA, the CDR3 is TGTGCCAGCAGTTTTGGTGTGGAGAACACTGAAGCTTTCTTT. This gives the protein CASSFGVENTEAFF. The gene calls are TRBV27 and TRBJ1-1; unclear D gene. This CDR3 contains 14 residues. Germline CDR1 MNHEY, CDR2 SMNVEV (reference sequence). The V end lost 3 bases, the J end lost 1 base, and 9 bases lay between the germline ends.

The rearrangement uses TRBV2 and TRBJ1-5; D ambiguous. Germline V lookup: CDR1 SNHLY, CDR2 FYNNEI. The V and J ends lost 8 bases and 3 bases respectively, with 11 bases between them. The CDR3 length is 13 residues. Written as DNA, the CDR3 is TGTGCCAGCCGCGAGGACGACAATCAGCCCCAGCATTTT. Translated: CASREDDNQPQHF.

In this sample, this clone turned up a few times. The junction differs from germline at one of its ends, possibly a read error. Distinct nucleotide sequences in the sample also encode this CDR3. This rearrangement joins TRBV28 to TRBJ1-2; no clear D gene. The CDR3 contains 15 residues. The germline V gene encodes CDR1 MDHEN and CDR2 SYDVKM. The CDR3: CASSFPESRNYGYTF. The CDR3 nucleotides read TGTGCCAGTAGTTTCCCAGAGTCACGAAACTATGGCTACACCTTC.

This clone came up many times. The genes are TRBV20-1 and TRBJ2-5; the match to TRBD2 covers 9 bases. Germline V gene data show CDR1 as DFQATT and CDR2 as SNEGSKA (reference sequence). CDR3 length: 15 amino acids. Trimming at V came to 1 base and at J to 0 bases, leaving 3 bases not matched to a gene. As DNA, the CDR3 is TGCAGTGCTAGAGTTCTAGCGGGGTACCAAGAGACCCAGTACTTC. Translating gives CSARVLAGYQETQYF.

This clone has at least ten counts. J is TRBJ2-2 and V is TRBV7-6; a weak D match, TRBD2 (6 bases). Germline V gene lookup returns CDR1 SGHVS and CDR2 FNYEAQ. Trimming cost V 5 bases and J 5 bases, with 15 bases left between them. This CDR3 has 15 residues. The CDR3 bases are TGTGCCAGCAGCCGACGTCCGGGGGAGACCGGGGAGCTGTTTTTT. Its translation: CASSRRPGETGELFF. The variable domain in full, completed from reference TRBV7-6 and TRBJ2-2, reads GAGVSQSPRYKVTKRGQDVALRCDPISGHVSLYWYRQALGQGPEFLTYFNYEAQQDKSGLPNDRFSAERPEGSISTLTIQRTEQRDSAMYRCASSRRPGETGELFFGEGSRLTVL.

The V and J genes are TRBV13 and TRBJ2-4; D is ambiguous. There are 14 residues in the CDR3. Deletions cut 1 base from V and 6 bases from J, with 10 bases between. Germline V gene data show CDR1 as PRHDT and CDR2 as FYEKMQ (reference sequence). CDR3 sequence: CASSLVGRGNIQYF. CDR3 DNA sequence: TGTGCCAGCAGCTTAGTAGGCAGAGGAAACATTCAGTACTTC. Combining the CDR3 with reference TRBV13 and TRBJ2-4 gives the whole variable domain AAGVIQSPRHLIKEKRETATLKCYPIPRHDTVYWYQQGPGQDPQFLISFYEKMQSDKGSIPDRFSAQQFSDYHSELNMSSLELGDSALYFCASSLVGRGNIQYFGAGTRLSVL.

There are many counts of this clone. V usage is TRBV5-6 and J usage is TRBJ2-1, with 15 bases that match TRBD2. Germline values: CDR1 SGHDT, CDR2 YYEEEE. CDR3 length: 15 amino acids. Trimming cost V 4 bases and J 7 bases; bases outside gene matches: 3. CDR3 nucleotide sequence: TGTGCCAGCAGCCCCGGACTAGCGGGAGGGAATGAGCAGTTCTTC. It is translated as CASSPGLAGGNEQFF. The variable domain in full, completed from reference TRBV5-6 and TRBJ2-1, reads DAGVTQSPTHLIKTRGQQVTLRCSPKSGHDTVSWYQQALGQGPQFIFQYYEEEERQRGNFPDRFSGHQFPNYSSELNVNALLLGDSALYLCASSPGLAGGNEQFFGPGTRLTVL.

This clone was observed at least ten times. The chain recombines TRBV2 with TRBJ2-1; a weak D match, TRBD2 (6 bases). V was clipped by 0 bases and J by 3 bases, with 12 bases between them. Germline CDR1 is SNHLY and CDR2 is FYNNEI. The CDR3 runs to 16 residues. The CDR3 protein is CASSEALIGSYNEQFF. CDR3 bases: TGTGCCAGCAGTGAAGCACTCATCGGGAGCTACAATGAGCAGTTCTTC.

This clone has a count of ten or more. The chain employs TRBV11-3 and TRBJ2-7; possible D gene TRBD1, 5 bases. Trimming cost V 3 bases and J 5 bases, with 8 bases left between them. The CDR3 has 12 amino acids. Per germline, CDR1 SGHNT and CDR2 YENEEA. For the CDR3, the DNA is TGTGCCAGCAGCTTTACAGGCCACGAGCAGTACTTC. Amino acid sequence: CASSFTGHEQYF.